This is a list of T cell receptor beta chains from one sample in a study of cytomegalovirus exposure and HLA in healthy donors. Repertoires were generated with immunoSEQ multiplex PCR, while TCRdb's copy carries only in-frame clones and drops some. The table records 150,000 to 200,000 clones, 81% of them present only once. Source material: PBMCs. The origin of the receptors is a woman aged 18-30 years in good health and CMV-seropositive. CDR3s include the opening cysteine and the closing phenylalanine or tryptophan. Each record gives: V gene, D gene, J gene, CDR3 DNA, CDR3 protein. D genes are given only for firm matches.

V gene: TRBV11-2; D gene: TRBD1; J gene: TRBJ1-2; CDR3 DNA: TGTGCCAGCAGCGCCGGGACAGGGAGTTCTTCCTATGGCTACACCTTC; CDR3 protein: CASSAGTGSSSYGYTF
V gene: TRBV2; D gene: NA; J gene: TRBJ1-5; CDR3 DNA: TGTGCCAGCAGGGAGGTCTCGGACCAGCCCCAGCATTTT; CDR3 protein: CASREVSDQPQHF
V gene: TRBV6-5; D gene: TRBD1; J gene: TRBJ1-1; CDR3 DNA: TGTGCCAGCAGTTACTCTACAGGGGTGTACACTGAAGCTTTCTTT; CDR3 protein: CASSYSTGVYTEAFF
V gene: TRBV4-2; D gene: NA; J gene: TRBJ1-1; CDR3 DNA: TGTGCCAGCAGCCAAAGGGTACAGGGCGGGAGCACTGAAGCTTTCTTT; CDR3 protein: CASSQRVQGGSTEAFF
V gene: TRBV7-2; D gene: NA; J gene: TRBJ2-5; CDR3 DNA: TGTGCCAGCAGCTTATCTTCGGAGACCCAGTACTTC; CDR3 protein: CASSLSSETQYF
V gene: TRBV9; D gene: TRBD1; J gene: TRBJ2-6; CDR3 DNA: TGTGCCAGCAGCTTACGGACAGGCCGCTCTGGGGCCAACGTCCTGACTTTC; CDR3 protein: CASSLRTGRSGANVLTF
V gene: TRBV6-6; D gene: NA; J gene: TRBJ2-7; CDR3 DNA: TGTGCCAGCAGTTACCACCTGGACAGCTCCTACGAGCAGTACTTC; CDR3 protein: CASSYHLDSSYEQYF
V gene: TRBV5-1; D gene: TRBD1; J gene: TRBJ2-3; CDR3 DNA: TGCGCCAGCAGCCTTCGGACAGGCGTGCCTCCGGATACGCAGTATTTT; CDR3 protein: CASSLRTGVPPDTQYF
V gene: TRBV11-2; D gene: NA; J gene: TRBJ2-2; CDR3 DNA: TGTGCCAGCAGCCGACAGGTTACGGGGGAGCTGTTTTTT; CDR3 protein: CASSRQVTGELFF
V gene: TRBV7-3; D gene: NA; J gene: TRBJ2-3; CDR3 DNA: TGTGCCAGCAGCTTAACCTATAGCACAGATACGCAGTATTTT; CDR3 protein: CASSLTYSTDTQYF
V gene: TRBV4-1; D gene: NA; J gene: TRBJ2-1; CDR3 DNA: TGCGCCAGCAGCCACCAACCCGGGGGGCGGGATGATGAGCAGTTCTTC; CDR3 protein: CASSHQPGGRDDEQFF
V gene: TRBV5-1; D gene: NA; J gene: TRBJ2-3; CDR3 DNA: TGCGCCAGCAACCTGGGGGCGCCCGGCACAGATACGCAGTATTTT; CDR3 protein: CASNLGAPGTDTQYF
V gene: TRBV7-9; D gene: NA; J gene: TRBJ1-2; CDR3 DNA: TGTGCCAGCAGCGGACCCGGACAAGACTATGGCTACACCTTC; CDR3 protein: CASSGPGQDYGYTF